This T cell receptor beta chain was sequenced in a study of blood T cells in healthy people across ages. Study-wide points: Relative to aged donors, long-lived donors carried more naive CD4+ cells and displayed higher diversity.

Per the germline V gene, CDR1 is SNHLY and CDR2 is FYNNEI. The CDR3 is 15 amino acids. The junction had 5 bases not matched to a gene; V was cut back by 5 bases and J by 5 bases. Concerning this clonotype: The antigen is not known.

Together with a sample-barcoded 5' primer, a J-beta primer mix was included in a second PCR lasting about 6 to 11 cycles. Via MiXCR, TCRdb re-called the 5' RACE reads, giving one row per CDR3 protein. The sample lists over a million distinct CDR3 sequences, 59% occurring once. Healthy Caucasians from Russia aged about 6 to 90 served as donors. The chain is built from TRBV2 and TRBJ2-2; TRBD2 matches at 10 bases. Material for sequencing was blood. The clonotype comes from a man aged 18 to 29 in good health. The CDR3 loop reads CASSPGTSATGELFF. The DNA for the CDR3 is TGTGCCAGCAGTCCCGGGACTAGCGCTACCGGGGAGCTGTTTTTT.